This passage covers 9 T cell receptor beta chains from one sample sequenced in a study of T cells in Graves' hyperthyroidism and ophthalmopathy. RNA transcripts served as the template for amplifying TCR beta CDR3 regions. Using the HTBI primer set, a first-round RT-PCR was run on the TCR CDR3. A single record per CDR3 protein comes from TCRdb applying MiXCR to the multiplex PCR reads. The sample holds about 160,000 distinct CDR3 sequences, about a tenth seen once. Sequencing input: blood. These receptor sequences come from a woman aged 18-30 years with Graves' hyperthyroidism that later progressed to Graves' ophthalmopathy.

This clonotype was observed a handful of times. The CDR3 spells CASSPRGFGGIGNQPQHF. The CDR3 DNA sequence: TGTGCCAGCAGCCCTCGCGGCTTCGGTGGGATAGGCAATCAGCCCCAGCATTTT. This chain uses TRBV4-2 with TRBJ1-5, with D unresolved. This CDR3 spans 18 amino acids. The germline CDR1 and CDR2 sequences are LGHNA and YNFKEQ. V lost 4 bases, J lost 2 bases, and 21 bases lay in between.

This clonotype was seen ten or more times. The rearrangement links TRBV12-3 or TRBV12-4 to TRBJ2-1; 10 positions match TRBD2. The J segment lost 5 bases and the V segment lost 4 bases, leaving 8 bases of the junction unmatched. The CDR3 is 16 residues long. The CDR3 is CASSSVRTSGHNEQFF. The CDR3 nucleotides read TGTGCCAGCAGTTCTGTTCGGACTAGCGGACACAATGAGCAGTTCTTC.

This clonotype was recorded at least ten times. The chain joins TRBV6-2 or TRBV6-3 to TRBJ2-5; D might be TRBD1 (7 bases). The CDR3 runs 14 residues. V was trimmed by 2 bases and J by 4 bases, leaving 11 bases between them. The V gene's germline CDR1 is MNHEY and CDR2 SVGEGT. DNA for the CDR3: TGTGCCAGCAGTTACCCCCAGGGGGGAGAGACCCAGTACTTC. This sequence encodes CASSYPQGGETQYF.

This clonotype has ten or more counts. The chain is built from TRBV7-9 and TRBJ1-2; D is possibly TRBD1 (5 bases). This CDR3 contains 14 residues. Trimming stripped 5 bases from V and 3 bases from J, with 13 bases between. The germline gives CDR1 SEHNR, CDR2 FQNEAQ (reference sequence). The DNA for the CDR3 is TGTGCCAGCAGCGGGAGGGGACGCTACTATGGCTACACCTTC. It specifies CASSGRGRYYGYTF.

This clonotype was counted at least ten times. This chain uses TRBV3-1 with TRBJ2-5; the D gene is possibly TRBD1 (6 bases). V was trimmed by 4 bases and J by 5 bases, leaving 11 bases between them. CDR1 and CDR2 (germline): LGHDT, YNNKEL (reference sequence). CDR3 size: 13 residues. The CDR3: CASSPEGVETQYF. CDR3 sequence (DNA): TGTGCCAGCAGCCCTGAGGGGGTCGAGACCCAGTACTTC.

This clonotype has at least ten counts. The rearrangement uses TRBV28 and TRBJ1-4; a weak D match, TRBD1 (5 bases). V was clipped by 1 base and J by 6 bases, with 18 bases between them. Germline assignment: CDR1 MDHEN and CDR2 SYDVKM. CDR3 length: 17 amino acids. DNA for the CDR3: TGTGCCAGCAGTTTATATCGGGCGGGGACGGAGGATGAAAAACTGTTTTTT. Residues: CASSLYRAGTEDEKLFF.

This clonotype was seen only a few times. V gene TRBV9 combines with J gene TRBJ2-5; D unclear. Trimming removed 0 bases from V and 1 base from J, with 7 bases in between. In germline, CDR1 is SGDLS, CDR2 YYNGEE. The CDR3 consists of 14 residues. Written as DNA, the CDR3 is TGTGCCAGCAGCGTAGGAAGCGTCCAAGAGACCCAGTACTTC. It specifies CASSVGSVQETQYF.

This clonotype was recorded at least ten times. The chain employs TRBV28 and TRBJ2-3; possibly TRBD2 for D (6 bases). Trimming removed 3 bases from V and 3 bases from J, with 10 bases in between. This CDR3 has 14 amino acids. Germline V CDR1 and CDR2: MDHEN, SYDVKM. CDR3 coding DNA: TGTGCCAGCAGTTTGGCGGGGAGGACAGATACGCAGTATTTT. The encoded protein is CASSLAGRTDTQYF.

This clonotype was seen only a few times. This rearrangement joins TRBV20-1 to TRBJ1-5, with D possibly TRBD1 on 6 matching bases. Germline CDR1 and CDR2: DFQATT and SNEGSKA (reference sequence). The ends were cut back, 8 bases at V and 5 bases at J, with 19 bases in the middle. The CDR3 contains 14 residues. CDR3 nucleotides: TGCAGTATTTTGACCAGGACAGTCGATCAGCCCCAGCATTTT. It specifies CSILTRTVDQPQHF.